The next 11 T cell receptor beta chains were all read from a single sample in a study of T cell responses to AZD1222 COVID-19 vaccine. Here immunoSEQ multiplex PCR was the method, and the copy in TCRdb shows in-frame clones only, minus some. Here the sample spans roughly 130,000 clones, around 90% being singletons. The specimen comprised peripheral blood, sampled on day 0 of AZD1222 vaccination. The source is an adult in good health.

This chain links TRBV4-2 with TRBJ1-2; D ambiguous. The CDR3 extends over 17 amino acids. Trimming removed 0 bases from V and 7 bases from J, with 21 bases in between. Germline-derived CDR1 and CDR2 are LGHNA and YNFKEQ. The DNA of the CDR3 is TGTGCCAGCAGCCAAGATCCATCGAACAGCGTTTTGGGTGGCTACACCTTC. It encodes CASSQDPSNSVLGGYTF.

The genes are TRBV2 and TRBJ2-3; D unresolved. The CDR3 length is 12 residues. Looked up from germline, CDR1 is SNHLY and CDR2 is FYNNEI. V was shortened by 6 bases and J by 0 bases, with 4 bases between the two germline ends. The CDR3 sequence is CASSISTDTQYF. In DNA form, the CDR3 reads TGTGCCAGCAGCATTAGCACAGATACGCAGTATTTT.

This clone appeared once. The chain is built from TRBV18 and TRBJ2-7; D may be TRBD1 or TRBD2 (5 bases each). The CDR3 spans 15 residues. V lost 3 bases, J lost 4 bases, and 16 bases lay in between. The germline V gene has CDR1 KGHSH and CDR2 LQKENI. The CDR3 reads CASSPPGTPLYEQYF. In nucleotides, the CDR3 is TGTGCCAGCTCACCCCCGGGGACCCCCCTTTACGAGCAGTACTTC.

This chain joins TRBV2 and TRBJ1-2, with D uncertain. The CDR3 has 14 amino acids. Trimming took 8 bases from V and 1 from J, leaving 14 bases between them. Germline CDR1 is SNHLY and CDR2 is FYNNEI. CDR3 protein: CASPSGRDNYGYTF. The CDR3, as DNA: TGTGCCAGCCCGTCCGGCCGGGATAACTATGGCTACACCTTC.

The chain combines TRBV5-1 with TRBJ2-7, with TRBD1 matching 7 bases. The junction had 5 bases not matched to a gene; V was cut back by 3 bases and J by 2 bases. The CDR3 is 14 residues long. Germline-derived CDR1 and CDR2 are SGHRS and YFSETQ. CDR3 in DNA: TGCGCCAGCAGCTCGCGACAGGGTACCTACGAGCAGTACTTC. The encoded protein is CASSSRQGTYEQYF.

This chain joins TRBV19 and TRBJ2-2; D possibly corresponds to TRBD1 (5 bases). The germline V gene has CDR1 LNHDA and CDR2 SQIVND (reference sequence). Trimming pared 3 bases from V and 0 bases from J, leaving 5 bases between. This CDR3 region has 14 residues. The CDR3 loop reads CASSMTANTGELFF. The CDR3 DNA reads TGTGCCAGTAGTATGACAGCGAACACCGGGGAGCTGTTTTTT.

The chain recombines TRBV25-1 with TRBJ2-7; D unclear. Germline loops: CDR1 MGHDK, CDR2 SYGVNS. V was pared by 4 bases and J by 6 bases, with 10 bases between. The CDR3 is made up of 12 amino acids. The CDR3 loop is CASSGYSTEQYF. In DNA, the CDR3 is TGTGCCAGCAGTGGGTACAGCACCGAGCAGTACTTC.

CDR3 sequence reads: CASSWGLDTDTQYF. In nucleotides, the CDR3 is TGTGCCAGCAGCTGGGGACTAGACACAGATACGCAGTATTTT. The J gene is TRBJ2-3, the V gene TRBV5-6; 8 nucleotides agree with TRBD2. Trimming removed 3 bases from V and 2 bases from J; junction bases left unmatched: 2. Looked up from germline, CDR1 is SGHDT and CDR2 is YYEEEE. This CDR3 contains 14 residues.

V gene TRBV7-2 combines with J gene TRBJ1-6; D unclear. The CDR3 runs 18 residues. The V gene's germline CDR1 is SGHTA and CDR2 FQGNSA. V lost 3 bases to trimming and J lost 0 bases, with 15 bases between them. CDR3 coding DNA: TGTGCCAGCAGCTTCTTTAAGCGGCGGAGCTCCTATAATTCACCCCTCCACTTT. It translates to CASSFFKRRSSYNSPLHF.

The chain couples TRBV2 to TRBJ2-1; TRBD2 aligns across 9 bases. Germline trimming cut 4 bases from V and 4 bases from J; bases unmatched to any gene: 2. This CDR3 is 14 amino acids long. The germline gives CDR1 SNHLY, CDR2 FYNNEI. In nucleotides, the CDR3 is TGTGCCAGCAGTGTTCTAGCGGGGTACAATGAGCAGTTCTTC. Its translation: CASSVLAGYNEQFF. The complete variable domain, with remaining parts taken from reference TRBV2 and TRBJ2-1, reads EPEVTQTPSHQVTQMGQEVILRCVPISNHLYFYWYRQILGQKVEFLVSFYNNEISEKSEIFDDQFSVERPDGSNFTLKIRSTKLEDSAMYFCASSVLAGYNEQFFGPGTRLTVL.

V usage is TRBV25-1 and J usage is TRBJ2-7; D ambiguous. CDR1 MGHDK and CDR2 SYGVNS come from the germline V gene. This CDR3 contains 13 residues. V lost 2 bases and J lost 9, with 14 bases in between. CDR3 in DNA: TGTGCCAGCAGTGAAGTCGGTAGGGCGAGGCAGTACTTC. It encodes CASSEVGRARQYF.